The 24 T cell receptor beta chains below come from one sample, sequenced in a study of blood T cell repertoires in COVID-19. Assay: immunoSEQ multiplex PCR; the TCRdb copy retains only in-frame clones and omits some. The profile shows around 170,000 clones, approximately 90% of them singletons. Sequenced: peripheral blood. All receptors derive from a woman in her thirties with active or convalescent COVID-19.

This chain links TRBV11-2 with TRBJ1-6; D is possibly TRBD1 (5 bases). V shed 3 bases and J shed 10 bases, with 10 bases lying between them. There are 13 residues in the CDR3. CDR1 is SGHAT and CDR2 is FQNNGV in the germline V gene. The CDR3 DNA follows: TGTGCCAGCAGCTTTGGGGGGGGGTCACCCCTCCACTTT. Translation gives CASSFGGGSPLHF.

CDR3: CASSPQNSGANVLTF. The CDR3 DNA reads as TGTGCCAGTAGCCCCCAGAACTCTGGGGCCAACGTCCTGACTTTC. The V and J genes are TRBV19 and TRBJ2-6; D is ambiguous. The germline V gene has CDR1 LNHDA and CDR2 SQIVND (reference sequence). This CDR3 has 15 residues. The V end was cut by 6 bases, the J end by 0 bases, with 9 bases between. The entire variable domain, with the rest obtained from reference TRBV19 and TRBJ2-6, is as follows: DGGITQSPKYLFRKEGQNVTLSCEQNLNHDAMYWYRQDPGQGLRLIYYSQIVNDFQKGDIAEGYSVSREKKESFPLTVTSAQKNPTAFYLCASSPQNSGANVLTFGAGSRLTVL.

This chain connects TRBV18 to TRBJ1-1; 8 nucleotides match TRBD1. V shed 6 bases, J shed 0 bases, and the junction held 6 bases outside the gene matches. Germline lookup yields CDR1 KGHSH and CDR2 LQKENI. The CDR3 loop spans 15 amino acids. CDR3 residues: CASSSGQVMNTEAFF. The CDR3 DNA sequence: TGTGCCAGCTCCTCGGGACAGGTCATGAACACTGAAGCTTTCTTT.

This clone was observed a single time. This chain connects TRBV27 to TRBJ2-3, with a tentative D call TRBD2 (5 bases). Trimming cost V 2 bases and J 5 bases, with 14 bases left between them. Looked up from germline, CDR1 is MNHEY and CDR2 is SMNVEV (reference sequence). The length of the CDR3 is 15 residues. Here the CDR3 reads CASSLRGLGGDTQYF. The CDR3 DNA reads as TGTGCCAGCAGTTTAAGAGGGCTCGGCGGAGATACGCAGTATTTT.

The gene calls are TRBV4-1 and TRBJ2-7; TRBD1 matches 7 bases. Germline values: CDR1 MGHRA, CDR2 YSYEKL. V trimming: 4 bases; J trimming: 1 base; junction bases outside the gene matches: 10. The CDR3 has 16 amino acids. This CDR3 is CASSPEGARRSYEQYF. The CDR3 DNA is TGCGCCAGCAGCCCAGAGGGGGCCCGGAGGTCCTACGAGCAGTACTTC.

In its sample, this clone was seen a few times. This sequence joins TRBV11-3 and TRBJ2-5; 8 nucleotides align to TRBD2. Germline CDR1 reads SGHNT; CDR2 reads YENEEA. V was clipped by 1 base and J by 0 bases; unmatched bases: 7. There are 17 residues in the CDR3. CDR3 DNA: TGTGCCAGCAGCTTAGTCTCGGCTAGCGGGTACCAAGAGACCCAGTACTTC. Translation gives CASSLVSASGYQETQYF. Based on the CDR3 plus reference TRBV11-3 and TRBJ2-5, the full variable domain is EAGVVQSPRYKIIEKKQPVAFWCNPISGHNTLYWYLQNLGQGPELLIRYENEEAVDDSQLPKDRFSAERLKGVDSTLKIQPAELGDSAVYLCASSLVSASGYQETQYFGPGTRLLVL.

The rearrangement uses TRBV27 and TRBJ1-3, with D perhaps matching TRBD1 (6 bases). Germline V lookup: CDR1 MNHEY, CDR2 SMNVEV (reference sequence). Deletions cut 5 bases from V and 4 bases from J, with 18 bases between. The CDR3 runs to 16 residues. The CDR3 is CASSKVTGFSGNTIYF. The CDR3 nucleotides are TGTGCCAGCAGTAAAGTAACAGGGTTTAGCGGAAACACCATATATTTT.

J is TRBJ2-5 and V is TRBV6-5; D is perhaps TRBD1 (6 bases). CDR3 size: 14 residues. CDR1 is MNHEY, CDR2 SVGAGI, per germline. Trimming took 8 bases from V and 5 from J, leaving 18 bases between them. DNA for the CDR3: TGTGCCAGCTGGAGGACAGCGAACGGGGAGACCCAGTACTTC. Translating gives CASWRTANGETQYF.

With respect to this clone: This specimen includes other DNA sequences encoding the same CDR3. The rearrangement joins TRBV28 to TRBJ1-1; D is unclear. V lost 2 bases and J 4 bases, leaving 5 bases between the germline ends. This CDR3 has 12 residues. Per the germline V gene, CDR1 is MDHEN and CDR2 is SYDVKM. The CDR3 DNA sequence: TGTGCCAGCAGTTTAACCAGCACTGAAGCTTTCTTT. Translation gives CASSLTSTEAFF.

The chain combines TRBV9 with TRBJ2-3; tentative D call: TRBD1 (5 bases). V lost 5 bases and J lost 0, with 13 bases in between. CDR3 size: 15 residues. Germline CDR1 SGDLS, CDR2 YYNGEE. The CDR3 sequence: CASRRTLRSTDTQYF. In nucleotides, the CDR3 is TGTGCCAGCAGACGGACACTGCGAAGCACAGATACGCAGTATTTT.

V usage is TRBV12-3 or TRBV12-4 and J usage is TRBJ2-3, with D maybe TRBD1 (6 bases). V lost 5 bases and J lost 4, with 7 bases in between. This CDR3 comprises 12 residues. As DNA, the CDR3 is TGTGCCAGCAGTCCAGGGGCAGATACGCAGTATTTT. It encodes CASSPGADTQYF.

The chain couples TRBV10-2 to TRBJ1-6, with 8 nucleotides matching TRBD1. The germline V gene encodes CDR1 WSHSY and CDR2 SAAADI. V lost 5 bases to trimming and J lost 8 bases; unmatched junction nucleotides: 11. The CDR3 length is 16 residues. The CDR3 sequence is CASSHSGDRPYSPLHF. In DNA, the CDR3 is TGCGCCAGCAGTCACTCAGGGGACAGGCCTTATTCACCCCTCCACTTT.

The chain recombines TRBV11-3 with TRBJ1-1, with 7 nucleotides matching TRBD1. The V and J ends lost 5 bases and 0 bases, in that order; junction bases with no gene match: 6. From germline, CDR1 is SGHNT and CDR2 YENEEA. This CDR3 spans 15 amino acids. The CDR3 DNA sequence: TGTGCCAGCAGCATGGGACAGTTCCTGAACACTGAAGCTTTCTTT. Translated: CASSMGQFLNTEAFF.

This chain joins TRBV18 and TRBJ1-1; D is undetermined. Germline CDR1 KGHSH, CDR2 LQKENI. Deletions cut 3 bases from V and 2 bases from J, with 16 bases between. The CDR3 runs 16 residues. The CDR3 sequence: CASSPLMHSGNTEAFF. The CDR3 DNA follows: TGTGCCAGCTCACCCCTAATGCACTCAGGAAACACTGAAGCTTTCTTT.

This rearrangement joins TRBV15 to TRBJ1-1; the D is unclear. CDR3 size: 14 residues. With 0 bases removed from V and 4 bases from J, the gap between germline ends came to 9 bases. The germline V gene encodes CDR1 LNHNV and CDR2 YYDKDF (reference sequence). The CDR3 DNA reads TGTGCCACCAGCAGAGATCCCGGGAGCACTGAAGCTTTCTTT. Residues: CATSRDPGSTEAFF.

The chain carries TRBV6-5 and TRBJ2-2; D perhaps matches TRBD2 (6 bases). Germline assignment: CDR1 MNHEY and CDR2 SVGAGI. Trimming stripped 8 bases from V and 5 bases from J, with 18 bases between. This CDR3 contains 15 residues. CDR3 sequence reads: CASGVYRGSTGELFF. DNA for the CDR3: TGTGCCAGCGGGGTCTATCGGGGGTCAACCGGGGAGCTGTTTTTT.

This clone was detected only once. The V call is TRBV5-1, the J call TRBJ2-7; 12 bases match TRBD1. V shed 7 bases, J shed 7 bases, and the junction held 15 bases outside the gene matches. The CDR3 is made up of 16 amino acids. The V gene's germline CDR1 is SGHRS and CDR2 YFSETQ. CDR3 region: CASQHFPGQGAGEQYF. The CDR3 nucleotides are TGCGCCAGCCAACACTTCCCGGGACAGGGGGCAGGAGAGCAGTACTTC.

V gene TRBV27 combines with J gene TRBJ1-1, with a possible D match to TRBD1 (5 bases). From germline, CDR1 is MNHEY and CDR2 SMNVEV (reference sequence). The V end lost 4 bases, the J end lost 1 base, and 7 bases lay between the germline ends. The CDR3 has 13 residues. The CDR3 protein is CASSYQGNTEAFF. The CDR3 bases are TGTGCCAGCAGTTACCAGGGGAACACTGAAGCTTTCTTT.

The chain joins TRBV18 to TRBJ1-5; tentatively, D is TRBD1 (5 bases). This CDR3 has 16 amino acids. Trimming pared 2 bases from V and 10 bases from J, leaving 21 bases between. CDR1 is KGHSH, CDR2 LQKENI, per germline. The CDR3 loop reads CASSPLGQSRALPQHF. DNA for the CDR3: TGTGCCAGCTCACCATTGGGGCAGTCACGGGCCCTTCCCCAGCATTTT.

The J gene is TRBJ1-2, the V gene TRBV25-1; D possibly corresponds to TRBD1 (6 bases). Germline lookup yields CDR1 MGHDK and CDR2 SYGVNS. V was clipped by 9 bases and J by 2 bases, with 13 bases between them. This CDR3 is built from 13 residues. The CDR3 DNA reads TGTGCCAGGTACCTCCAGGGGAACTATGGCTACACCTTC. Protein: CARYLQGNYGYTF.

This chain joins TRBV2 and TRBJ2-7; 9 bases line up with TRBD1. J was trimmed by 2 bases and V by 7 bases; bases with no gene match: 6. CDR3 length: 14 amino acids. Per germline, CDR1 SNHLY and CDR2 FYNNEI. As DNA, the CDR3 is TGTGCCAGCACCCCGGGACAGGGCACCTACGAGCAGTACTTC. Translation: CASTPGQGTYEQYF.

The count of this clone is one. The chain is built from TRBV7-9 and TRBJ2-4, with D uncertain. Germline values: CDR1 SEHNR, CDR2 FQNEAQ (reference sequence). Between the trimmed V and J ends, which lost 1 base and 3 bases, there was a span of 4 bases. The CDR3 spans 13 residues. Here the CDR3 DNA reads TGTGCCAGCAGCTTAGACAGCAAAAACATTCAGTACTTC. It yields the protein CASSLDSKNIQYF.

The V call is TRBV9, the J call TRBJ2-7; maybe TRBD2 (6 bases). The CDR3 length is 11 residues. Looked up from germline, CDR1 is SGDLS and CDR2 is YYNGEE. V gave up 7 bases and J gave up 1 base, with 6 bases separating them. CDR3 loop: CASGGSYEQYF. The CDR3 nucleotides are TGTGCCAGCGGAGGGTCCTACGAGCAGTACTTC.

This chain connects TRBV7-9 to TRBJ1-1; D ambiguous. With 4 bases removed from V and 3 bases from J, the gap between germline ends came to 9 bases. Germline CDR1 reads SEHNR; CDR2 reads FQNEAQ (reference sequence). The CDR3 extends over 13 amino acids. CDR3 DNA sequence: TGTGCCAGCAGCTCAACGGAGGACACTGAAGCTTTCTTT. It encodes CASSSTEDTEAFF.